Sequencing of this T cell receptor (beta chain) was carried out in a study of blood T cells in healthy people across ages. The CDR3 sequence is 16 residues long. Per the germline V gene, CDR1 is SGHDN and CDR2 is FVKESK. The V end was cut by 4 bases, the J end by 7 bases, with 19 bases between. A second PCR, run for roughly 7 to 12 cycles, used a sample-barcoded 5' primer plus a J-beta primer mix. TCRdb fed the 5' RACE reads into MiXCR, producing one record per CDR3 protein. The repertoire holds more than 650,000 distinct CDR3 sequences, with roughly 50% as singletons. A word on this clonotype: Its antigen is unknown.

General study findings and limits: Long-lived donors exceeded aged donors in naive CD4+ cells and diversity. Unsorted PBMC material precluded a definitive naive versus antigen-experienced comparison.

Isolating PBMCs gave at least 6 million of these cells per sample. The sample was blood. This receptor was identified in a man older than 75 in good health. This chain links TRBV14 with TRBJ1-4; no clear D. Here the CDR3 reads CASSRRPGSLSEKLFF. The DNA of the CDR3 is TGTGCCAGCAGCCGCCGACCCGGTAGTTTGAGTGAAAAACTGTTTTTT.